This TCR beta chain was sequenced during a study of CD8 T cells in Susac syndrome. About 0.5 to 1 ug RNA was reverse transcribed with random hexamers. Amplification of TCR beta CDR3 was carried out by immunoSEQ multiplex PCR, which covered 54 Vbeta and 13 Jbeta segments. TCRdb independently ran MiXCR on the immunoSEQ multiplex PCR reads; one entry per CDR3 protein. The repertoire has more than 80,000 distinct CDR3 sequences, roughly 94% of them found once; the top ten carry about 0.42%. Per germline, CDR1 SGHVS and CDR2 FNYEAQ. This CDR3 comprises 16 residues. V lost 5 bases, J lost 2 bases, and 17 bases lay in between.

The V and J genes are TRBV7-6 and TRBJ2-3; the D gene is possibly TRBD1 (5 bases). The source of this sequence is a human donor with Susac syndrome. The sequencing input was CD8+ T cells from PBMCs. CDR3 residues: CASSAQPGLFTDTQYF. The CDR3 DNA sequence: TGTGCCAGCAGCGCCCAACCAGGGCTGTTCACAGATACGCAGTATTTT.